These T cell receptor beta chains were read from a single sample in a study of shared clonotypes between healthy human individuals. The repertoire was sequenced with immunoSEQ multiplex PCR; TCRdb's copy has only in-frame clones and lacks some. Of about 710,000 clones listed, around three quarters were seen once; the top ten hold around 2%. Sequencing was performed on memory CD4+ T cells sorted from blood. The receptors come from a woman aged 25 to 45 in good health. Each CDR3 is given with its conserved first and last residue. D genes are given only for firm matches. Clone size is given for some rows only: seen once, a few or many times, or a class if the clone is expanded.

NA,TRBV28,TRBJ1-2,15,NA,CASSPGWGANYGYTF,TGTGCCAGCAGCCCCGGATGGGGAGCTAACTATGGCTACACCTTC
many,TRBV7-2,TRBJ2-5,13,NA,CATSDWLQETQYF,TGTGCCACCTCGGACTGGCTCCAAGAGACCCAGTACTTC
NA,TRBV4-1,TRBJ1-2,11,NA,CASRGPSGYTF,TGCGCCAGCAGGGGGCCCTCCGGCTACACCTTC
once,TRBV5-1,TRBJ2-3,14,NA,CASSFWRNTDTQYF,TGCGCCAGCAGCTTTTGGAGGAACACAGATACGCAGTATTTT
NA,TRBV19,TRBJ2-7,14,NA,CASSSGTNSYEQYF,TGTGCCAGTAGTAGCGGGACGAACTCCTACGAGCAGTACTTC
once,TRBV28,TRBJ1-2,18,TRBD1,CASSPPEGRGSHSGGYTF,TGTGCCAGCAGTCCGCCCGAGGGCAGGGGGTCCCATTCTGGTGGCTACACCTTC
NA,TRBV7-2,TRBJ2-2,15,NA,CASTLQGANTGELFF,TGTGCCAGCACCCTACAAGGGGCGAACACCGGGGAGCTGTTTTTT
once,TRBV4-2,TRBJ2-7,15,NA,CASSLGTRELREQYF,TGTGCCAGCAGCCTCGGCACCAGGGAATTGCGCGAGCAGTACTTC
NA,TRBV7-2,TRBJ2-7,17,NA,CASSLDKGSVVIYEQYF,TGTGCCAGCAGCTTAGACAAGGGATCGGTTGTGATTTACGAGCAGTACTTC
NA,TRBV27,TRBJ1-1,12,NA,CASSLLGGRAFF,TGTGCCAGCAGTTTATTGGGTGGAAGAGCTTTCTTT
NA,TRBV2,TRBJ2-7,16,TRBD2,CASSVTSGFIAYEQYF,TGTGCCAGCAGTGTCACTAGCGGGTTTATAGCCTACGAGCAGTACTTC
once,TRBV7-9,TRBJ1-1,15,NA,CASSPLGQPNTEAFF,TGTGCCAGCAGCCCTCTCGGACAACCGAACACTGAAGCTTTCTTT
NA,TRBV7-9,TRBJ2-2,13,NA,CASRPGGTGELFF,TGTGCCAGCAGACCAGGGGGGACCGGGGAGCTGTTTTTT
once,TRBV5-1,TRBJ2-3,15,NA,CASSLGFSFTDTQYF,TGCGCCAGCAGCTTGGGATTCTCTTTCACAGATACGCAGTATTTT
few,TRBV7-8,TRBJ2-7,13,NA,CASYDTDPDEQYF,TGTGCGAGCTACGACACGGATCCGGACGAGCAGTACTTC
NA,TRBV7-9,TRBJ2-4,18,NA,CASSPARGSGLAKNIQYF,TGTGCCAGCAGCCCAGCCCGGGGTAGCGGACTAGCCAAAAACATTCAGTACTTC
NA,TRBV7-9,TRBJ1-4,15,NA,CASSRAGARSEKLFF,TGTGCCAGCAGCCGGGCGGGGGCGCGGAGTGAAAAACTGTTTTTT
NA,TRBV4-1,TRBJ2-5,15,NA,CASSQGPGGEETQYF,TGCGCCAGCAGCCAGGGGCCCGGAGGCGAAGAGACCCAGTACTTC
once,TRBV29-1,TRBJ2-7,13,NA,CSVYQRTGYEQYF,TGCAGCGTGTATCAGAGGACGGGGTACGAGCAGTACTTC
NA,TRBV28,TRBJ2-7,14,NA,CASTQGGLRYEQYF,TGTGCCAGCACCCAGGGCGGCCTTCGATACGAGCAGTACTTC
NA,TRBV14,TRBJ2-5,18,NA,CASSQDPFWGRSEETQYF,TGTGCCAGCAGCCAAGATCCGTTCTGGGGACGCTCGGAGGAGACCCAGTACTTC
NA,TRBV28,TRBJ1-1,14,NA,CASLKGQRNTEAFF,TGTGCCAGCCTCAAGGGGCAGAGAAACACTGAAGCTTTCTTT
NA,TRBV7-7,TRBJ2-5,15,NA,CASSLQTGQTETQYF,TGTGCCAGCAGCTTACAGACCGGACAGACAGAGACCCAGTACTTC